This T cell receptor beta chain was observed in a study of shared clonotypes between healthy human individuals (dated by TCRdb to the early 2020s). Background for the entire study: A few men and two women, aged 18 to 49 years, made up the cohort. The study deeply sequenced blood TCR repertoires of 5 or 6 healthy adults to estimate repertoire size and the extent of clonotype sharing between individuals. Libraries were prepared and TCR repertoires were sequenced by different laboratories using diverse techniques, in order to increase sequencing depth and limit assay-specific biases. For each donor, CD4 naive and CD4 memory were each given three plates, CD8 naive was given two plates, and CD8 memory was given one plate. Between about 0.9 and 10 billion PBMCs per donor were obtained by leukapheresis.

Donors were healthy HIV-negative adults with no recently reported acute infections or vaccinations. All donors were Caucasian adults living in Nashville, Tennessee, USA. CD4+ T cells were enriched through magnetic negative selection, after which naive cells were positively selected on CD45RA and the remaining negative fraction served as the memory subset. Blood was obtained by leukapheresis, after which PBMCs were separated by Ficoll-Histopaque density gradient centrifugation and cryopreserved in liquid nitrogen vapor phase. Analytical flow cytometry was used to check the purity and quantity of every magnetically sorted T cell population. Each sorted fraction had its genomic DNA isolated and then quantified by UV absorbance on a Nanodrop 2000c. Based on the germline V gene (reference sequence), the CDR1 and CDR2 sequences are SEHNR and FQNEAQ. V has 4 bases trimmed and J has 5 bases trimmed; junction bases matching no gene number 12. Its CDR3 holds 16 amino acids, cysteine through phenylalanine. The sequence is cut down to CDR3 DNA, 48 bases in frame from base 1.

Using the deep immunoSEQ assay, TCR CDR3 regions were amplified from genomic DNA by multiplex PCR. Extracted genomic DNA from each cell subset was distributed evenly across all wells of several immunoSEQ 96-well plates, and each plate was treated as a replicate. For sorted subsets, roughly 190 ng of genomic DNA, equivalent to roughly 30,000 T cell genomes, went into each replicate PCR. Purified libraries were measured with a Qubit 3.0 fluorometer, size-checked on a Bioanalyzer 2100, and measured again with the KAPA Library Quantification kit. A separate single-read 150-cycle Illumina NextSeq 550 flow cell was used to sequence each immunoSEQ 96-well plate. Processing in the source paper ran as follows. Because the immunoSEQ output held only junctional sequences and lacked quality scores, the filtering could not match the filtering applied to full-length reads. To assign V/J genes and CDR3, sequences were annotated against IMGT germline references using PyIR, a Python wrapper for IgBLAST v1.9. Any read was removed if the V/J assignment was weak (E-value above 1e-6), the CDR3 was missing, or the read contained stop codons, out-of-frame junctions, or ambiguous translated residues. V3J clonotypes were defined as sequences sharing the same inferred V gene, J gene, and CDR3 amino acid sequence. Percentage overlap between repertoires was calculated by dividing the number of shared unique clonotypes by the size of the smaller repertoire. RTK rarefaction, the Chao1 estimator, and Recon v2.1 estimates of unobserved clonotypes were used to assess repertoire richness. OLGA was used to compute generation probabilities for all TCRbeta clonotypes that the gDNA method yielded from four donors. This immuneACCESS table, as held by TCRdb, lists in-frame sequences with V and J called but not all clones. Of the missing ones, under half trace to an unresolved V gene in checked studies; the others have no known cause. V and J calls plus clone size are reproduced from that table; the DNA served to infer D and trimming. Present in this sample are approximately 2.4 million clones, under 97% of which were seen just once. The ten most abundant clones make up around 0.13% of the sample.

Points the paper makes about the study in general: Sharing across four donors was observed for about 5% of naive CD4, around 3.5% of naive CD8, 2% to 2.5% of memory CD4, and approximately 0.41% of memory CD8 clonotypes. Incomplete sequencing was indicated by rarefaction of sorted-subset datasets, despite the large sequencing depth. Sampling was restricted to blood, and TCR repertoires in tissue are likely to differ from TCR repertoires in blood. Estimated clonotype richness was generally larger for naive than for memory subsets. Based on pairwise subsampling, the degree of clonotype sharing among donors was expected to be affected by sequencing depth. Compared with non-shared clonotypes, clonotypes shared by all four sorted-subset donors had higher generation probabilities. Because the study included a small number of donors, the genetic and exposure-history diversity represented was limited.

To note about this clone: Its binding antigen is unknown. There are no base qualities to consult, and no much larger clone falls within one base.

The sequenced sample was naive CD4+ T cells sorted from blood. The cell subset or site label here, explained by the study, means: CD45RA+ positively selected. This TCR came from a man between 18 and 35 years old in good health. The V gene is TRBV7-9 and the J gene is TRBJ2-7, with TRBD1 matching 9 junction bases. At the DNA level, the sequence is TGTGCCAGCAGCTACTCCCCCGGGACAGGGTCCCACGAGCAGTACTTC. The encoded protein is CASSYSPGTGSHEQYF.